Listed below are T cell receptor beta chains from one sample, sequenced in a study of regulatory T cells in long-lasting Graves disease. TCRdb re-analysed the multiplex PCR reads in MiXCR, keeping a single row per CDR3 protein. Of roughly 500,000 distinct CDR3 sequences listed, roughly 13% were seen once; the top ten hold 8.5% to 10%. These sequences were also reported in another study, on T cells in Graves' hyperthyroidism and ophthalmopathy.

This specimen was peripheral blood mononuclear cells (PBMCs), taken at new diagnosis, from a patient treated with antithyroid drugs. All receptors derive from a man under 40 with Graves disease. Both conserved end residues are part of each CDR3. D genes are given only for firm matches. Only some rows state a clone size, as once, few, many or a class for expanded clones.

TRBJ1-6,TRBV20-1,.,.,CSASRGRQSSSSYNSPLHF,TGCAGTGCTAGCCGGGGGCGACAGTCCTCGAGCTCCTATAATTCACCCCTCCACTTT
TRBJ1-1,TRBV2,.,many,CASSEQAGSTEAFF,TGTGCCAGCAGTGAGCAGGCTGGGTCGACTGAAGCTTTCTTT
TRBJ2-1,TRBV20-1,.,few,CSARAYRGREAYNEQFF,TGCAGTGCTAGGGCCTATCGGGGCCGAGAAGCCTACAATGAGCAGTTCTTC
TRBJ2-3,TRBV15,.,many,CATSRDVSGSTDTQYF,TGTGCCACCAGCAGAGACGTAAGCGGGAGCACAGATACGCAGTATTTT
TRBJ1-2,TRBV12-3/TRBV12-4,.,many,CATYTRGLDGYTF,TGTGCCACCTACACCAGAGGTTTGGATGGCTACACCTTC
TRBJ2-7,TRBV5-1,TRBD2,many,CASSSGDYTYEQYF,TGCGCCAGCAGCTCCGGGGACTACACCTACGAGCAGTACTTC
TRBJ2-2,TRBV12-3/TRBV12-4,.,many,CASSFLGGLWTGELFF,TGTGCCAGCAGTTTCTTGGGGGGCCTTTGGACCGGGGAGCTGTTTTTT
TRBJ1-1,TRBV19,TRBD1,many,CASSDEGANTEAFF,TGTGCCAGTAGCGATGAGGGGGCCAACACTGAAGCTTTCTTT
TRBJ2-2,TRBV18,.,.,CASSPIYAGELFF,TGTGCCAGCTCACCAATCTACGCCGGGGAGCTGTTTTTT
TRBJ1-1,TRBV29-1,.,many,CSVVDRLYTEAFF,TGCAGCGTTGTGGACAGACTTTACACTGAAGCTTTCTTT
TRBJ2-7,TRBV3-1,.,many,CASSPLSDYEQYF,TGTGCCAGCAGCCCCCTAAGCGACTACGAGCAGTACTTC
TRBJ2-7,TRBV27,TRBD1,many,CASSYRGSAYEQYF,TGTGCCAGCAGTTACAGGGGATCCGCCTACGAGCAGTACTTC
TRBJ2-1,TRBV7-8,TRBD1,many,CASSSGQGGGNEQFF,TGTGCCAGCAGCTCCGGACAGGGAGGTGGCAATGAGCAGTTCTTC
TRBJ1-2,TRBV12-3/TRBV12-4,.,many,CASSFGHLNYGYTF,TGTGCCAGCAGTTTCGGACACCTAAACTATGGCTACACCTTC
TRBJ2-1,TRBV20-1,.,many,CSAPRRVARSYNEQFF,TGCAGTGCTCCCCGCCGGGTAGCGAGATCCTACAATGAGCAGTTCTTC
TRBJ2-7,TRBV20-1,TRBD2,.,CSAGTSGRVEQYF,TGCAGTGCTGGGACTAGCGGGAGGGTAGAGCAGTACTTC
TRBJ2-6,TRBV6-4,.,few,CASSDSTGSGANVLTF,TGTGCCAGCAGTGACTCGACGGGCTCTGGGGCCAACGTCCTGACTTTC
TRBJ2-2,TRBV5-1,.,many,CASRWTANTGELFF,TGCGCCAGCAGATGGACAGCGAACACCGGGGAGCTGTTTTTT
TRBJ1-5,TRBV20-1,.,.,CSARAPEEGGQPQHF,TGCAGTGCTAGAGCCCCGGAGGAGGGAGGTCAGCCCCAGCATTTT
TRBJ2-7,TRBV11-2,TRBD1,many,CASSSGQGFEQYF,TGTGCCAGCAGCTCCGGACAGGGTTTCGAGCAGTACTTC
TRBJ2-1,TRBV5-6,TRBD2,many,CASRGLAGHNEQFF,TGTGCCAGTCGGGGACTAGCGGGACACAATGAGCAGTTCTTC
TRBJ1-6,TRBV5-1,.,many,CASSVGHTYSPLHF,TGCGCCAGCAGCGTGGGACACACGTATTCACCCCTCCACTTT